A selection of T cell receptor beta chains follows, all from one sample in a study of PD-1 blockade in mismatch repair-deficient tumors. Clones were sequenced by immunoSEQ multiplex PCR, and TCRdb holds only the in-frame ones, with some missing. This table holds more than 30,000 clones, 85% found once. The specimen was peripheral blood, collected approximately 80 weeks after starting pembrolizumab. These receptor sequences come from an adult with mismatch repair-deficient cancer. The CDR3 runs from the conserved cysteine through the conserved F or W. The D gene is left open where the match is weak. Size is omitted from some rows. Given values are once, few, many or a class for expanded clones.

CDR3nt,CDR3aa,v_gene,abundance,j_gene,d_gene
TGTGCCAGCAGTCCCTCAGGGGGCTGGACTGAAGCTTTCTTT,CASSPSGGWTEAFF,TRBV6-1,-,TRBJ1-1,TRBD1
TGTGCCAGCAGGCGAAGGGTGGACGGCTACACCTTC,CASRRRVDGYTF,TRBV6-6,-,TRBJ1-2,-
TGTGCCAGCAGTGAAGACAGCTATGGCTACACCTTC,CASSEDSYGYTF,TRBV2,few,TRBJ1-2,-
TGTGCCAGCAGCTCATCACTAGCGTACACCGGGGAGCTGTTTTTT,CASSSSLAYTGELFF,TRBV11-2,-,TRBJ2-2,TRBD2
TGTGCCATCAACCTAGCGGGGGATACAGATACGCAGTATTTT,CAINLAGDTDTQYF,TRBV10-3,-,TRBJ2-3,TRBD2
TGTGCCAGCTGGGGAAGTGGGACAGGCGATACGCAGTATTTT,CASWGSGTGDTQYF,TRBV11-3,-,TRBJ2-3,TRBD1
TGTGCCAGCAGCTTAGAGGGGATATCTGGGGCCAACGTCCTGACTTTC,CASSLEGISGANVLTF,TRBV7-2,-,TRBJ2-6,-
TGTGCCTGGAGTGAAGGATTGGATCAGCCCCAGCATTTT,CAWSEGLDQPQHF,TRBV30,-,TRBJ1-5,-
TGTGCCAGCAGCTTAGGTCTAGATACGCAGTATTTT,CASSLGLDTQYF,TRBV7-9,-,TRBJ2-3,-
TGCGCCAGCAGCTTGGTACTAGCGGGAGAGAATGAGCAGTTCTTC,CASSLVLAGENEQFF,TRBV5-1,-,TRBJ2-1,TRBD2
TGTGCCAGCAGTTCTCCGGGACAGGGGGCAGCGGGAGGAAACACCATATATTTT,CASSSPGQGAAGGNTIYF,TRBV7-9,-,TRBJ1-3,TRBD1
TGTGCCAGCAGTAAGTCGGGGGGCGAGCGGTCGGAGCAGTACTTC,CASSKSGGERSEQYF,TRBV9,-,TRBJ2-7,-
TGTGCCAGCAGCCCCCCCGGCAGCGAAAATGAAAAACTGTTTTTT,CASSPPGSENEKLFF,TRBV6-5,-,TRBJ1-4,-
TGTGCCAGCAGCCGCTTGGGGGGGGCTATCTATGGCTACACCTTC,CASSRLGGAIYGYTF,TRBV5-6,few,TRBJ1-2,-
TGCGCCAGCAGCCCCTCAGCTAACTATGGCTACACCTTC,CASSPSANYGYTF,TRBV10-2,-,TRBJ1-2,-
TGCGCCAGCAGCTTGGGTCAGGGGGCTTACAATGAGCAGTTCTTC,CASSLGQGAYNEQFF,TRBV5-1,-,TRBJ2-1,TRBD1
TGCGCCAGCAGCCAAGAGTTTGATACAGATTGGGACTATGGCTACACCTTC,CASSQEFDTDWDYGYTF,TRBV4-1,-,TRBJ1-2,-
TGTGCCAGCAGCCTGACCCCTCTTATGGGTGAGCAGTTCTTC,CASSLTPLMGEQFF,TRBV6-6,-,TRBJ2-1,-
TGCGCCAGCAGCCTATACACAGATACGCAGTATTTT,CASSLYTDTQYF,TRBV5-1,-,TRBJ2-3,-
TGTGCCAGCAGCTTAGTAGTGGACAGGGGCGTCGAGCAGTACTTC,CASSLVVDRGVEQYF,TRBV7-2,few,TRBJ2-7,TRBD1
TGTGCCATCCGAGACGGGACGCCGACTGGAAACACCATATATTTT,CAIRDGTPTGNTIYF,TRBV10-3,once,TRBJ1-3,-
TGTGCCAGCAGCTTGGTAACTTCGGATACTAGCACAGATACGCAGTATTTT,CASSLVTSDTSTDTQYF,TRBV5-5,once,TRBJ2-3,-
TGTGCCAGTTGGGGTTCGGCGGGACAGGGTGCCTACGAGCAGTACTTC,CASWGSAGQGAYEQYF,TRBV7-9,-,TRBJ2-7,TRBD1
TGTGCCAGCCGTCCTCGTCGGGGGGTTACTTACAATGAGCAGTTCTTC,CASRPRRGVTYNEQFF,TRBV21-1,once,TRBJ2-1,-
TGTGCCAGCAGCCTGATCGGGACGGGAAACTCTGAAGCTTTCTTT,CASSLIGTGNSEAFF,TRBV7-2,-,TRBJ1-1,-
TGTGCCAGCATCATACCGCCGACAGTCTCCTACGAGCAGTACTTC,CASIIPPTVSYEQYF,TRBV6-5,-,TRBJ2-7,-